This paragraph covers one T cell receptor (beta chain) sequence. Its antigen is still unknown. There are no base qualities to consult, and no much larger clone falls within one base. These data belong to a study of cytomegalovirus exposure and HLA in healthy donors (dated by TCRdb to the late 2010s). For the wider study: The 500 to 700 repertoires of the first cohort and the 95 to 150 validation repertoires were produced on the same platform, according to a later analysis. The study aimed to test whether signatures of past pathogen exposure could be identified by cataloging public T cell receptors. Along with the roughly 610-subject first cohort, a separate validation cohort of over 90 different subjects was used. The study combined high-throughput TCR immunosequencing, statistical association of individual TCRs with disease status, and machine learning to predict cytomegalovirus infection status. Broad study findings and their caveats: Across donors, most TCR sequences were observed very rarely, whereas some public TCRs were present in many individuals. A later analysis lacked HLA typing for the validation cohort, so it scored co-occurrence in that cohort across all 110 or so repertoires. According to the authors, the approach could potentially be generalized to other disease states and immunological phenotypes. A total of 164 TCR beta chains were listed by the study as associated with cytomegalovirus. Of the cluster scores, 94% were above 0 in a later analysis, which found that TCRs clustered in the first cohort also tended to co-occur in the 120 validation repertoires. In vitro tests confirmed that a few of the cytomegalovirus-associated TCR beta chains recognize cytomegalovirus antigens. The classifier was reported to diagnose cytomegalovirus status with high specificity and sensitivity in both the original and validation cohorts.

The CDR3 starts with the cysteine, ends with the phenylalanine, and has 18 residues. The DNA shown is the 54-base CDR3, in frame from base 1. As encoded in the germline V gene (reference sequence), CDR1 is MNHEY while CDR2 is SMNVEV. Germline trimming amounts to 5 bases on V and 2 bases on J, with 17 as the count of junction bases outside the gene matches. The library was made by the immunoSEQ multiplex PCR assay. Per the source publication's procedure: A statistical classification framework was built to diagnose cytomegalovirus status from the catalog of TCR beta chain sequences. TCRdb limited this immuneACCESS table to in-frame rearrangements with V and J called. A share of clones is missing; checked studies link under half to unresolved V genes, and the rest is unexplained. D and trimming come from the DNA, and the V and J calls and clone size come from that table. Present in this sample are about 64,000 clones, approximately 90% of which were seen just once. In total, the top ten clones hold roughly 1.8% of the sample.

The donors were included in the validation cohort of some 110 subjects, a group kept apart from the roughly 670-subject first cohort. The sequenced sample was PBMCs. Recombination connected TRBV27 to TRBJ1-1; TRBD1 matches 7 bases in the middle. The TCR was taken from a young woman in good health and CMV-seronegative. In nucleotide form, the sequence is TGTGCCAGCAGTCGGAAAGGACAGGTCTTGATGCTTAACACTGAAGCTTTCTTT. This translates into CASSRKGQVLMLNTEAFF.